Listed here is a single T cell receptor (beta chain). Cells are PBMCs isolated from about 10 ml of fresh blood. Amplified TCR beta CDR3 regions came from RNA transcripts. Primed by the HTBI set, a first-round RT-PCR was run on the TCR CDR3. TCRdb called the multiplex PCR reads again in MiXCR, with one record for every CDR3 protein. The sample has approximately 400,000 distinct CDR3 sequences, approximately 15% seen once; the top ten hold around an eighth. This CDR3 comprises 16 residues. Germline V gives CDR1 MGHRA, CDR2 YSYEKL. Trimming removed 0 bases from V and 4 bases from J; junction bases left unmatched: 5. The entry originates in a study of T cells in Graves' hyperthyroidism and ophthalmopathy.

This receptor was identified in a young woman with Graves' hyperthyroidism. Sequencing was done on a sample of blood. The V call is TRBV4-1, the J call TRBJ1-4; 7 bases map to TRBD1. The CDR3 DNA follows: TGCGCCAGCAGCCAAGAAGCAGGGGGATTTAATGAAAAACTGTTTTTT. Translation gives CASSQEAGGFNEKLFF.